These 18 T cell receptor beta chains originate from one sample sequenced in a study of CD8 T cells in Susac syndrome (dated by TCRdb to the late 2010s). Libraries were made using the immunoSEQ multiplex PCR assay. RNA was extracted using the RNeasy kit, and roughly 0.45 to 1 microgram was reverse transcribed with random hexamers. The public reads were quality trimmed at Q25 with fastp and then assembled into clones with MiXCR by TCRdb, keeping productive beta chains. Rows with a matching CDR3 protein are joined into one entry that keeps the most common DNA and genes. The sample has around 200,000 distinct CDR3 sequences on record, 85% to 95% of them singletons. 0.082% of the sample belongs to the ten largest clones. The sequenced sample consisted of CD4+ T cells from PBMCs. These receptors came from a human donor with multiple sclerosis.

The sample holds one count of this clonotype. The CDR3 sequence is CASSFRTGFTDTQYF. The DNA of the CDR3 is TGCGCCAGCAGCTTTCGGACAGGTTTCACAGATACGCAGTATTTT. The rearrangement joins TRBV5-1 to TRBJ2-3, with TRBD1 matching 7 bases. Trimming at V came to 2 bases and at J to 2 bases, leaving 5 bases not matched to a gene. This CDR3 contains 15 residues. In germline, CDR1 is SGHRS, CDR2 YFSETQ.

The DNA of the CDR3 is TGTGCCAGCAGTCGAACAGGAACGGTGTTTTTT. Translating it yields CASSRTGTVFF. V and J are TRBV12-3 or TRBV12-4 and TRBJ1-4; D is possibly TRBD1 (5 bases). Trimming took 5 bases from V and 15 from J, leaving 13 bases between them. This CDR3 contains 11 residues.

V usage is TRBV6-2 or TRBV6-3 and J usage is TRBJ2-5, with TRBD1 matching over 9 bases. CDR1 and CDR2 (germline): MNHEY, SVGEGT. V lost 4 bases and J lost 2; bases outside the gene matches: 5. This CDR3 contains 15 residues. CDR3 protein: CASSWGQGWQETQYF. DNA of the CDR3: TGTGCCAGCAGTTGGGGACAGGGATGGCAAGAGACCCAGTACTTC.

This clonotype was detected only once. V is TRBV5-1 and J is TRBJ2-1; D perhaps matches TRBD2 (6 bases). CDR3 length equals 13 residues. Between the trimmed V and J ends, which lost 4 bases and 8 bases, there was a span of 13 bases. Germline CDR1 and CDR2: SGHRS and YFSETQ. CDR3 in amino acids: CASSPSSGDEQFF. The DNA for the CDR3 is TGCGCCAGCAGCCCCTCATCGGGGGATGAGCAGTTCTTC.

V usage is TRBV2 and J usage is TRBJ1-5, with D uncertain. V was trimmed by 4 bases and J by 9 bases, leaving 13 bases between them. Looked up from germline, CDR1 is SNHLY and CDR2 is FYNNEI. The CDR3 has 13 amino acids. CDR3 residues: CASSVDFGRPQHF. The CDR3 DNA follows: TGTGCCAGCAGTGTAGACTTCGGGCGGCCCCAGCATTTT.

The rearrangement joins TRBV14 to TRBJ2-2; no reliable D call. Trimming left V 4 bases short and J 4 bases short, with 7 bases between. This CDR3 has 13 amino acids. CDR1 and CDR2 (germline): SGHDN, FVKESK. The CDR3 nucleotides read TGTGCCAGCAGCCCCCCGGGCACCGGGGAGCTGTTTTTT. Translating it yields CASSPPGTGELFF.

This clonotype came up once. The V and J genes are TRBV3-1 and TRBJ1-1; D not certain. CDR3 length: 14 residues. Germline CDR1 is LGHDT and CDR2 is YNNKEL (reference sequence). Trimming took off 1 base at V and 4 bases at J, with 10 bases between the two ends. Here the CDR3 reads CASSQGGLTTEAFF. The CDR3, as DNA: TGTGCCAGCAGCCAAGGCGGACTCACCACTGAAGCTTTCTTT.

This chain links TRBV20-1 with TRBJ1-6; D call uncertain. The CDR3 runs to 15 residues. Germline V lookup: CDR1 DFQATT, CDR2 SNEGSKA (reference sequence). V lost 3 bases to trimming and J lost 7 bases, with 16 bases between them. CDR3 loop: CSAREPGMGNSPLHF. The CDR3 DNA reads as TGCAGTGCTAGGGAGCCCGGGATGGGGAATTCACCCCTCCACTTT.

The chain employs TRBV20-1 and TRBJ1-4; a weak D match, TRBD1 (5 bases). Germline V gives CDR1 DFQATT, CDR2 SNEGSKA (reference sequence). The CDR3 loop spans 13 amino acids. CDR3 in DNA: TGCAGCGGCTTCAGGGTTAGGGATGAAAAACTGTTTTTT. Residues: CSGFRVRDEKLFF.

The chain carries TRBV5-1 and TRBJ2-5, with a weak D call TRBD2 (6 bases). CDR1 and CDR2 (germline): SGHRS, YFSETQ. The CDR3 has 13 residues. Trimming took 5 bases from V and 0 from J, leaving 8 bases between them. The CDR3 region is CASRRDYQETQYF. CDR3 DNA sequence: TGCGCCAGCAGGAGGGACTACCAAGAGACCCAGTACTTC.

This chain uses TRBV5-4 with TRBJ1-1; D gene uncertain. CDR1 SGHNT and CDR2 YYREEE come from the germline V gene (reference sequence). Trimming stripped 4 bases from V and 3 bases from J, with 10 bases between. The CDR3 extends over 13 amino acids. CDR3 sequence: CASSTEYHTEAFF. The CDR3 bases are TGTGCCAGCAGCACGGAATACCACACTGAAGCTTTCTTT.

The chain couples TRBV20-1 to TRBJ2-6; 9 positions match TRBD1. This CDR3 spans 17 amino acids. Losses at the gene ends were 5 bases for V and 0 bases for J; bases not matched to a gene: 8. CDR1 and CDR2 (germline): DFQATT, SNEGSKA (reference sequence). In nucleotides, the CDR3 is TGCAGTGCTTTTACAGGGGGCTCGAGCTCTGGGGCCAACGTCCTGACTTTC. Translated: CSAFTGGSSSGANVLTF.

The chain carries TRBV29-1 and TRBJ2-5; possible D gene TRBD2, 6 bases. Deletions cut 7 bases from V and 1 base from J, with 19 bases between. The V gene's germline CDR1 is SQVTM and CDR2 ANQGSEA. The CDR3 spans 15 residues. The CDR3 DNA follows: TGCAGCGCCCGAAGTACCGGGACTCCCCAAGAGACCCAGTACTTC. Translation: CSARSTGTPQETQYF.

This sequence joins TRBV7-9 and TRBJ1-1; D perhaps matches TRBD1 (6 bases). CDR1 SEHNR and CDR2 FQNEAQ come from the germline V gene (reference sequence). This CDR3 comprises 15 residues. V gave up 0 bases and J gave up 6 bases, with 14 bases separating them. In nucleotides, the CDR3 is TGTGCCAGCAGCTTAGCCACCAGGGGCGGACCTGAAGCTTTCTTT. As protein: CASSLATRGGPEAFF.

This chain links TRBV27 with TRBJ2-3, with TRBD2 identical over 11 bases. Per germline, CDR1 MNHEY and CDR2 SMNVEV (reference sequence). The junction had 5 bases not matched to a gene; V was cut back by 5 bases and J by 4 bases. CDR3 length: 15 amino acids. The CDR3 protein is CASSLSLAGADTQYF. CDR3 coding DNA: TGTGCCAGCAGTCTGTCACTAGCGGGGGCAGATACGCAGTATTTT.

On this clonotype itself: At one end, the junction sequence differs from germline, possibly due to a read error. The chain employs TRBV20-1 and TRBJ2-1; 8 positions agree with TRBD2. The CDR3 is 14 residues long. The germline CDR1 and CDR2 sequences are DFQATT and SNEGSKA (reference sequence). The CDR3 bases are TGCAATGCTGACAGCGGGGGCAACTACAATGAGCAGTTCTTC. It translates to CNADSGGNYNEQFF.

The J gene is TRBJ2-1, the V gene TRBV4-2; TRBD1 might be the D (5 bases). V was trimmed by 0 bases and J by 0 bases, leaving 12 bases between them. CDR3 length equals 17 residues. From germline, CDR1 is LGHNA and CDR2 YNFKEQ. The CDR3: CASSQENSRASYNEQFF. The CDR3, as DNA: TGTGCCAGCAGCCAAGAAAACAGCAGGGCCTCCTACAATGAGCAGTTCTTC.

The CDR3 loop reads CASSFGRSIGEQFF. The CDR3 DNA reads TGCGCCAGCAGCTTCGGACGGAGCATCGGTGAGCAGTTCTTC. V and J are TRBV5-1 and TRBJ2-1; D ambiguous. V was trimmed by 2 bases and J by 9 bases, leaving 15 bases between them. This CDR3 contains 14 residues. The V gene's germline CDR1 is SGHRS and CDR2 YFSETQ.